These 10 T cell receptor beta chains came from one sample sequenced in a study of blood T cell repertoires in COVID-19. This table comes from immunoSEQ multiplex PCR, and its TCRdb copy is limited to in-frame clones, with some not included. The table shows about 150,000 clones, with 80% to 90% occurring only once. The sample consisted of peripheral blood. All receptors derive from a man aged 70-80 years with acute or convalescent COVID-19.

The rearrangement uses TRBV6-2 or TRBV6-3 and TRBJ2-7; 14 bases agree with TRBD2. This CDR3 comprises 16 residues. Looked up from germline, CDR1 is MNHEY and CDR2 is SVGEGT. After removal of 5 bases from V and 0 bases from J, the junction contained 3 bases not matched to a gene. CDR3 in DNA: TGTGCCAGCAGTCGGACTAGCGGGGGGAGCTCCTACGAGCAGTACTTC. The encoded protein is CASSRTSGGSSYEQYF.

The chain employs TRBV6-2 or TRBV6-3 and TRBJ2-7; tentative D call: TRBD2 (5 bases). The CDR3 spans 13 residues. The V gene lost 2 bases and the J gene lost 2 bases, with 7 bases spanning the gap. Germline lookup yields CDR1 MNHEY and CDR2 SVGEGT. DNA for the CDR3: TGTGCCAGCAGTTACCGGGGTGCCTACGAGCAGTACTTC. It specifies CASSYRGAYEQYF.

This chain links TRBV3-1 (or the pseudogene TRBV3-2) with TRBJ1-4; the match to TRBD1 covers 7 bases. Germline V gene lookup returns CDR1 LGHDT and CDR2 YNNKEL (reference sequence). V gave up 4 bases and J gave up 7 bases; unmatched junction bases: 9. The CDR3 totals 15 residues. The CDR3 sequence is CASSPLTGQAEKLFF. The CDR3, as DNA: TGTGCCAGCAGCCCCCTGACAGGGCAGGCTGAAAAACTGTTTTTT.

This chain connects TRBV3-1 (or the pseudogene TRBV3-2) to TRBJ1-6; D gene ambiguous. Trimming stripped 4 bases from V and 7 bases from J, with 11 bases between. Germline-derived CDR1 and CDR2 are LGHDT and YNNKEL (reference sequence). CDR3 size: 14 residues. The DNA of the CDR3 is TGTGCCAGCAGCCCCCGGGAGCGAAATTCACCCCTCCACTTT. It encodes CASSPRERNSPLHF.

The gene calls are TRBV5-4 and TRBJ2-1; D unclear. CDR3 length: 12 amino acids. V was clipped by 0 bases and J by 8 bases, with 6 bases between them. Germline V gene sequence: CDR1 SGHNT, CDR2 YYREEE (reference sequence). For the CDR3, the DNA is TGTGCCAGCAGCTTGGACTTTTATGAGCAGTTCTTC. As protein: CASSLDFYEQFF.

The chain is built from TRBV5-1 and TRBJ1-2; D is possibly TRBD1 (5 bases). CDR1 and CDR2 from the germline V gene are SGHRS and YFSETQ. V shed 4 bases and J shed 3 bases, with 10 bases lying between them. This CDR3 contains 13 residues. CDR3 loop: CASSPDNDYGYTF. In DNA form, the CDR3 reads TGCGCCAGCAGCCCGGACAACGACTATGGCTACACCTTC.

The V and J genes are TRBV10-2 and TRBJ2-1; the match to TRBD2 covers 10 bases. V gave up 8 bases and J gave up 10 bases; unmatched junction bases: 8. This CDR3 is built from 13 residues. CDR1 and CDR2 from the germline V gene are WSHSY and SAAADI. CDR3 nucleotide sequence: TGCGCCAGCCAAGAACTAGCGGGACCGGAGCAGTTCTTC. This gives the protein CASQELAGPEQFF.

This chain connects TRBV18 to TRBJ1-1; D is undetermined. The CDR3 length is 14 residues. Trimming cost V 8 bases and J 0 bases, with 13 bases left between them. Germline CDR1 reads KGHSH; CDR2 reads LQKENI. The CDR3 sequence is CASAKSVLNTEAFF. The DNA of the CDR3 is TGTGCCAGCGCAAAGAGCGTCTTGAACACTGAAGCTTTCTTT.

This sequence joins TRBV10-2 and TRBJ2-1; 10 nucleotides match TRBD2. Losses at the gene ends were 8 bases for V and 3 bases for J; bases not matched to a gene: 7. There are 15 residues in the CDR3. Germline V lookup: CDR1 WSHSY, CDR2 SAAADI. CDR3 nucleotide sequence: TGCGCCAGCTATGGGCTAGCGGGAGACTACAATGAGCAGTTCTTC. Translating gives CASYGLAGDYNEQFF.

The CDR3 loop reads CASHPTAVLNTEAFF. The CDR3 region has the DNA TGCGCCAGCCACCCGACAGCTGTACTGAACACTGAAGCTTTCTTT. The chain carries TRBV5-1 and TRBJ1-1; D is possibly TRBD1 (5 bases). The ends were cut back, 7 bases at V and 0 bases at J, with 16 bases in the middle. Germline-derived CDR1 and CDR2 are SGHRS and YFSETQ. The CDR3 contains 15 residues.